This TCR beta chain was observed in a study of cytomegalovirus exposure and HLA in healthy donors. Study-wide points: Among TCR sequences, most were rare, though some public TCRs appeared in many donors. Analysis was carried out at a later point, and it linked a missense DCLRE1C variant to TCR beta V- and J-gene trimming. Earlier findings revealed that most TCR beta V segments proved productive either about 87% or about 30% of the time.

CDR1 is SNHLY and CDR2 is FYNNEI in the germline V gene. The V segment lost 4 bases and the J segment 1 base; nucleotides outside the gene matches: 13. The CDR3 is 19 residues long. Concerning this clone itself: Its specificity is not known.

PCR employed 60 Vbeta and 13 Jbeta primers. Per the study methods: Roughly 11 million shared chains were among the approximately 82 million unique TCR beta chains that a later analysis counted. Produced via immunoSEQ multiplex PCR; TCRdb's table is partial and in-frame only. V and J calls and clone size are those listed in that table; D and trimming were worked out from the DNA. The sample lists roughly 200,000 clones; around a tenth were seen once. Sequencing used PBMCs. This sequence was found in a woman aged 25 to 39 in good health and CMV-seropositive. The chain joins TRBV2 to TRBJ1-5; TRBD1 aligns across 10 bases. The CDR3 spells CASSGPGQGTFTSNQPQHF. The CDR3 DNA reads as TGTGCCAGCAGTGGACCGGGACAGGGGACCTTTACGAGCAATCAGCCCCAGCATTTT.